These 24 T cell receptor beta chains originate from one sample sequenced in a study of shared clonotypes between healthy human individuals. The data were produced by immunoSEQ multiplex PCR, yet TCRdb's version contains in-frame clones alone and is incomplete. The sample records 470,000 or so clones, 78% being singletons. Material: PBMCs. The receptors were sampled from a woman aged 40 to 50 in good health. Some clones in this sample may be carry-over from other donors' samples.

This chain joins TRBV28 and TRBJ2-7, with a possible D match to TRBD2 (5 bases). The CDR3 covers 14 residues. Trimming took 2 bases from V and 1 from J, leaving 9 bases between them. Germline lookup yields CDR1 MDHEN and CDR2 SYDVKM. The chain's CDR3 is CASSLEEGSYEQYF. The CDR3 nucleotides are TGTGCCAGCAGTTTAGAAGAGGGATCCTACGAGCAGTACTTC.

The J gene is TRBJ2-2, the V gene TRBV30, with unresolved D. Between the trimmed V and J ends, which lost 2 bases and 2 bases, there was a span of 15 bases. The germline V gene encodes CDR1 GTSNPN and CDR2 SVGIG (reference sequence). This CDR3 has 16 amino acids. This CDR3 is CAWSRWTQTNTGELFF. CDR3 in DNA: TGTGCCTGGAGTCGGTGGACCCAAACTAACACCGGGGAGCTGTTTTTT.

The chain has TRBV21-1 and TRBJ2-2; the table's TRBD1 call for D was not verified on the DNA. TRBV21-1 counts as a pseudogene. The CDR3 is 15 amino acids. The CDR3 DNA reads TGTGCCAGCAGCAGTGCAGGGGATGACACCGGGGAGCTGTTTTTT. The encoded protein is CASSSAGDDTGELFF.

The gene calls are TRBV13 and TRBJ2-7, with TRBD1 as a possible D gene (5 bases). Germline CDR1 is PRHDT and CDR2 is FYEKMQ (reference sequence). The CDR3 covers 14 residues. V was pared by 5 bases and J by 3 bases, with 14 bases between. The CDR3 loop is CASSPSDTGYEQYF. Here the CDR3 DNA reads TGTGCCAGCAGCCCGTCGGATACAGGCTACGAGCAGTACTTC.

About this clone itself: A far larger clone lies a single base away; this is likely a read error. Other nucleotide sequences from this sample produce the same CDR3. The chain combines TRBV7-9 with TRBJ1-5; the D is unclear. Germline CDR1 and CDR2: SEHNR and FQNEAQ (reference sequence). This CDR3 is 12 amino acids long. DNA of the CDR3: TGTGCCAGCAGCCGGACTGATCAACCCCAGCATTTT. Translating gives CASSRTDQPQHF.

The chain carries TRBV29-1 and TRBJ2-1; 11 nucleotides agree with TRBD2. Per germline, CDR1 SQVTM and CDR2 ANQGSEA. CDR3 length: 14 amino acids. V lost 5 bases to trimming and J lost 4 bases; unmatched junction nucleotides: 4. The CDR3 loop reads CSVLGLAEYNEQFF. In DNA form, the CDR3 reads TGCAGCGTTCTGGGACTAGCGGAATACAATGAGCAGTTCTTC.

The CDR3 DNA sequence: TGTGCCAGCAGCCTAGCGGGAACGACAGATACGCAGTATTTT. It codes for CASSLAGTTDTQYF. The V call is TRBV7-3, the J call TRBJ2-3; 9 nucleotides align to TRBD2. The CDR3 extends over 14 amino acids. V shed 5 bases, J shed 3 bases, and the junction held 3 bases outside the gene matches. The germline V gene encodes CDR1 SGHTA and CDR2 FQGTGA.

The CDR3 nucleotides are TGTGCCAGCAGTACGGCTCCTTCGGATGGCTACACCTTC. This sequence encodes CASSTAPSDGYTF. The rearrangement links TRBV6-6 to TRBJ1-2, with unresolved D. The germline V gene has CDR1 MNHNY and CDR2 SVGAGI (reference sequence). The CDR3 runs 13 residues. The V gene lost 5 bases and the J gene lost 6 bases, with 13 bases spanning the gap.

As concerns this clone: One end of the junction varies from germline; a read error may be responsible. The rearrangement links TRBV7-7 to TRBJ1-1; D is uncertain. This CDR3 has 13 residues. Germline V lookup: CDR1 SSHAT, CDR2 FNYEAQ (reference sequence). CDR3 protein: CASSLGSNTEAFF. The CDR3 DNA sequence: TGTGCTAGCAGCTTGGGCAGTAACACTGAAGCTTTCTTT.

V usage is TRBV7-9 and J usage is TRBJ2-5, with D unresolved. CDR1 is SEHNR and CDR2 is FQNEAQ in the germline V gene (reference sequence). The CDR3 is made up of 11 amino acids. Trimming stripped 5 bases from V and 9 bases from J, with 10 bases between. CDR3 sequence (DNA): TGTGCCAGCAGCGTAACCGGGCCCCAGTACTTC. Translating gives CASSVTGPQYF.

CDR3 amino acids: CASSQGDRELSEQYF. CDR3 nucleotides: TGTGCCAGCAGCCAAGGGGACAGGGAGTTGAGCGAGCAGTACTTC. The chain links TRBV4-2 to TRBJ2-5, with TRBD1 matching 9 bases. The J call may be in error: the DNA end matches TRBJ2-7 better. The V gene's germline CDR1 is LGHNA and CDR2 YNFKEQ. The CDR3 extends over 15 amino acids.

The chain joins TRBV20-1 to TRBJ1-2; D remains ambiguous. CDR1 and CDR2 from the germline V gene are DFQATT and SNEGSKA (reference sequence). Trimming removed 6 bases from V and 6 bases from J, with 8 bases in between. The CDR3 spans 10 residues. CDR3 sequence reads: CSALPDGYTF. Here the CDR3 DNA reads TGCAGTGCCCTCCCGGATGGCTACACCTTC.

The chain uses TRBV7-3 and TRBJ2-1; 11 nucleotides line up with TRBD2. CDR3 length: 17 amino acids. Germline V CDR1 and CDR2: SGHTA, FQGTGA. With V trimmed by 4 bases and J by 4 bases, 9 bases remained unmatched. As DNA, the CDR3 is TGTGCCAGCAGCTACACCCCCGGGACTAGCGGTTACAATGAGCAGTTCTTC. Protein product: CASSYTPGTSGYNEQFF.

As for this clone: The identical CDR3 is also encoded by other nucleotide sequences in the sample. This chain uses TRBV4-2 with TRBJ2-4, with D perhaps matching TRBD2 (6 bases). CDR1 is LGHNA and CDR2 is YNFKEQ in the germline V gene. V was clipped by 0 bases and J by 10 bases, with 13 bases between them. The CDR3 consists of 14 residues. The DNA of the CDR3 is TGTGCCAGCAGCCAAGATAGGGACTTTAATATTCAGTACTTC. This translates into CASSQDRDFNIQYF.

The rearrangement links TRBV29-1 to TRBJ2-1, with D tentatively TRBD1 or TRBD2 (5 bases each). This CDR3 is 13 amino acids long. Germline CDR1 reads SQVTM; CDR2 reads ANQGSEA. V was trimmed by 6 bases and J by 9 bases, leaving 18 bases between them. The CDR3 DNA reads TGCAGCGTCACCGGGACGGCTGTGACTGAGCAGTTCTTC. The encoded protein is CSVTGTAVTEQFF.

This chain uses TRBV19 with TRBJ2-1; possible D gene TRBD2, 6 bases. The germline V gene encodes CDR1 LNHDA and CDR2 SQIVND (reference sequence). The V end lost 0 bases, the J end lost 8 bases, and 11 bases lay between the germline ends. This CDR3 spans 14 amino acids. In nucleotides, the CDR3 is TGTGCCAGTAGTATAGACGGGAGCGGATATGAGCAGTTCTTC. The encoded protein is CASSIDGSGYEQFF.

Points on this clone: Since a far larger clone is one base different, this is likely a read error. This same CDR3 is encoded by further DNA sequences in the sample. The chain couples TRBV6-1 to TRBJ2-1, with 8 bases aligning to TRBD2. The germline gives CDR1 MNHNS, CDR2 SASEGT. The CDR3 loop spans 15 amino acids. CDR3 residues: CASSEEASGPPEQFF. In DNA, the CDR3 is TGTGCCAGCAGTGAAGAGGCTAGCGGGCCCCCCGAGCAATTCTTC.

CDR3 sequence: CASSLPLAGVSSYEQYF. As DNA, the CDR3 is TGCGCCAGCAGCTTGCCGCTAGCGGGGGTAAGCTCCTACGAGCAGTACTTC. The chain couples TRBV5-1 to TRBJ2-7, with 10 positions matching TRBD2. V shed 1 base, J shed 0 bases, and the junction held 7 bases outside the gene matches. The CDR3 extends over 17 amino acids. Germline V gives CDR1 SGHRS, CDR2 YFSETQ.

As regards this clone: With a much larger clone just one base away, this may be a read error. The chain combines TRBV4-2 with TRBJ1-3, with D unresolved. Germline CDR1 LGHNA, CDR2 YNFKEQ. This CDR3 spans 14 amino acids. CDR3 DNA sequence: TGTGCCAGCAGCCAAGGAGATTCTGGAAACACCACATATTTT. This codes for CASSQGDSGNTTYF.

Details on this clone: A read error is possible here, since a much larger clone lies one base away. The sample contains more than one DNA sequence encoding this CDR3. The rearrangement uses TRBV11-2 and TRBJ2-7; 12 bases match TRBD2. Germline CDR1 reads SGHAT; CDR2 reads FQNNGV. The CDR3 consists of 15 residues. The CDR3 is CASSSLAGGAYEQYF. The CDR3 DNA reads TGCGCCAGCAGCTCCCTAGCGGGAGGGGCCTACGAGCAGTACTTC.

The V call is TRBV4-3, the J call TRBJ2-3, with 9 bases fitting TRBD2. Trimming at V came to 0 bases and at J to 4 bases, leaving 5 bases not matched to a gene. This CDR3 region has 16 residues. The germline gives CDR1 LGHNA, CDR2 YSLEER. The CDR3 DNA reads TGCGCCAGCAGCCAAGATCTTGCGGGAGGGCCAGATACGCAGTATTTT. Translation gives CASSQDLAGGPDTQYF.

CDR3 sequence (DNA): TGTGCCAGCAGCTTCCCTACTAGCGGTAGCTCCTACGAGCAGTACTTC. Its protein product is CASSFPTSGSSYEQYF. This sequence joins TRBV7-9 and TRBJ2-7; 8 bases fit TRBD2. The CDR3 runs to 16 residues. Germline lookup yields CDR1 SEHNR and CDR2 FQNEAQ (reference sequence). V lost 3 bases and J lost 0; bases outside the gene matches: 7.

This rearrangement joins TRBV28 to TRBJ2-7; D unclear. The germline V gene encodes CDR1 MDHEN and CDR2 SYDVKM. The CDR3 runs to 12 residues. Trimming cost V 10 bases and J 2 bases, with 12 bases left between them. The CDR3 coding sequence is TGTGCCACCGGTCCAGAAACCTACGAGCAGTACTTC. As protein: CATGPETYEQYF.

V usage is TRBV21-1 and J usage is TRBJ2-2; the listed D gene, TRBD1, was not tested against the DNA. TRBV21-1 counts as a pseudogene. The CDR3 has 16 residues. CDR3 protein: CASSKAQPGNTGELFF. CDR3 DNA: TGTGCCAGCAGCAAAGCACAGCCAGGAAACACCGGGGAGCTGTTTTTT.